Presented here are 32 T cell receptor beta chains from one specimen sequenced in a study of cytomegalovirus exposure and HLA in healthy donors. PCR involved 60 Vbeta and 13 Jbeta primers. The repertoire was sequenced with immunoSEQ multiplex PCR; TCRdb's copy has only in-frame clones and lacks some. Among roughly 55,000 clones, approximately 71% were seen once, and the ten largest hold about 37%. The sequencing sample was made of PBMCs. Every receptor here comes from a man aged 35 to 55 in good health and CMV-seropositive.

This rearrangement joins TRBV30 to TRBJ1-5, with 9 bases lining up with TRBD1. The germline V gene encodes CDR1 GTSNPN and CDR2 SVGIG (reference sequence). This CDR3 contains 17 residues. V was pared by 2 bases and J by 5 bases, with 13 bases of the junction left unmatched. The CDR3 bases are TGTGCCTGGAGTTTCGACCACGCGGGACAGGGAGATCAGCCCCAGCATTTT. Translated, it gives CAWSFDHAGQGDQPQHF.

The CDR3 nucleotides are TGTGCCTGGAGTCGGGGTTTAGCCAAAAACATTCAGTACTTC. Its translation: CAWSRGLAKNIQYF. V and J are TRBV30 and TRBJ2-4; a weak D match, TRBD2 (5 bases). The ends were cut back, 2 bases at V and 0 bases at J, with 8 bases in the middle. Germline CDR1 reads GTSNPN; CDR2 reads SVGIG (reference sequence). The CDR3 runs 14 residues.

The gene calls are TRBV6-1 and TRBJ1-2; 10 nucleotides match TRBD1. The CDR3 loop spans 15 amino acids. Germline CDR1 reads MNHNS; CDR2 reads SASEGT. The ends lost 6 bases at V and 8 bases at J; junction bases unmatched: 12. In DNA form, the CDR3 reads TGTGCCAGCAGAGGAAGAACCGGGACAGGGGCCGGCTACACCTTC. The encoded protein is CASRGRTGTGAGYTF.

This chain links TRBV5-5 with TRBJ1-6, with D hard to call. The germline gives CDR1 SGHKS, CDR2 YYEKEE (reference sequence). Trimming took 2 bases from V and 10 from J, leaving 13 bases between them. CDR3 length: 14 residues. CDR3 bases: TGTGCCAGCAGCTTCACCGGGAGGCGGTCACCCCTCCACTTT. Translating gives CASSFTGRRSPLHF.

The CDR3 DNA follows: TGTGCCAGCAGCGACTCCCGGGGACTAGCGAGCACCAATGAGCAGTTCTTC. Amino acid sequence: CASSDSRGLASTNEQFF. V and J are TRBV9 and TRBJ2-1; 10 nucleotides line up with TRBD2. This CDR3 spans 17 amino acids. Looked up from germline, CDR1 is SGDLS and CDR2 is YYNGEE. V shed 3 bases and J 6 bases; nucleotides not matched to a gene: 12.

The rearrangement links TRBV9 to TRBJ2-5; 9 nucleotides agree with TRBD1. This CDR3 is 15 amino acids long. J was trimmed by 3 bases and V by 6 bases; bases with no gene match: 9. Looked up from germline, CDR1 is SGDLS and CDR2 is YYNGEE. The CDR3 is CASNNYWTGEETQYF. The DNA for the CDR3 is TGTGCCAGCAACAACTATTGGACAGGGGAAGAGACCCAGTACTTC.

This clone was found once. This rearrangement joins TRBV7-3 to TRBJ2-1; 9 nucleotides agree with TRBD2. Germline lookup yields CDR1 SGHTA and CDR2 FQGTGA. The CDR3 contains 15 residues. Trimming took 4 bases from V and 9 from J; bases not matched to a gene: 10. The DNA of the CDR3 is TGTGCCAGCAGCTCCTCCCGTGGTAGCGGGGGTGAGCAGTTCTTC. It codes for CASSSSRGSGGEQFF.

The rearrangement joins TRBV10-3 to TRBJ2-3; TRBD1 aligns across 10 bases. CDR3 size: 16 residues. Germline assignment: CDR1 ENHRY and CDR2 SYGVKD. The J segment lost 2 bases and the V segment lost 2 bases, leaving 4 bases of the junction unmatched. The CDR3 sequence is CAISEADRGFTDTQYF. In nucleotides, the CDR3 is TGTGCCATCAGTGAGGCGGACAGGGGGTTCACAGATACGCAGTATTTT.

The chain links TRBV10-3 to TRBJ1-1, with 9 nucleotides matching TRBD1. There are 15 residues in the CDR3. The V segment lost 5 bases and the J segment 4 bases; nucleotides outside the gene matches: 8. CDR1 and CDR2 from the germline V gene are ENHRY and SYGVKD. In DNA form, the CDR3 reads TGTGCCATCAGTAACCAACAGGGGGCTGGCACTGAAGCTTTCTTT. This gives the protein CAISNQQGAGTEAFF.

The chain links TRBV10-2 to TRBJ1-1; D unresolved. The CDR3 sequence is 16 residues long. V lost 0 bases and J 0 bases, leaving 11 bases between the germline ends. Germline CDR1 WSHSY, CDR2 SAAADI. As DNA, the CDR3 is TGCGCCAGCAGTGAGTCGAGGAATATTTTGAACACTGAAGCTTTCTTT. Translated: CASSESRNILNTEAFF.

The chain couples TRBV5-1 to TRBJ1-2, with TRBD1 as a possible D gene (5 bases). CDR3 length: 15 amino acids. Trimming cost V 1 base and J 5 bases, with 15 bases left between them. The germline V gene encodes CDR1 SGHRS and CDR2 YFSETQ. This chain's CDR3 is CASSLSEGPQYGYTF. CDR3 DNA: TGCGCCAGCAGCTTGTCGGAGGGGCCTCAGTATGGCTACACCTTC.

The V call is TRBV14, the J call TRBJ2-3, with D unclear. The CDR3 loop spans 13 amino acids. Germline V CDR1 and CDR2: SGHDN, FVKESK. Trimming pared 1 base from V and 5 bases from J, leaving 7 bases between. Written as DNA, the CDR3 is TGTGCCAGCAGCCAAGGGCACCAAGATACGCAGTATTTT. It codes for CASSQGHQDTQYF.

The J gene is TRBJ1-1, the V gene TRBV5-1; perhaps TRBD1 as D (5 bases). Trimming removed 1 base at V and 2 bases at J, with 9 bases between. Germline V gene data show CDR1 as SGHRS and CDR2 as YFSETQ. The CDR3 runs 14 residues. CDR3 bases: TGCGCCAGCAGCTTGAGCAGGGTCAACACTGAAGCTTTCTTT. This translates into CASSLSRVNTEAFF.

This chain joins TRBV19 and TRBJ1-5; tentative D call: TRBD1 (6 bases). V lost 7 bases, J lost 5 bases, and 15 bases lay in between. The germline V gene encodes CDR1 LNHDA and CDR2 SQIVND (reference sequence). The CDR3 extends over 14 amino acids. The CDR3 loop reads CASKEWDIYQPQHF. The CDR3 coding sequence is TGTGCCAGTAAAGAGTGGGACATCTATCAGCCCCAGCATTTT.

This clone showed up just once. The rearrangement links TRBV5-1 to TRBJ1-1; the D is unclear. V lost 4 bases and J lost 4, with 14 bases in between. Germline V gene lookup returns CDR1 SGHRS and CDR2 YFSETQ. This CDR3 has 14 residues. The CDR3 is CASSPEVVSTEAFF. In nucleotides, the CDR3 is TGCGCCAGCAGCCCCGAGGTGGTCAGCACTGAAGCTTTCTTT. Drawing the rest from reference TRBV5-1 and TRBJ1-1, the complete variable domain is KAGVTQTPRYLIKTRGQQVTLSCSPISGHRSVSWYQQTPGQGLQFLFEYFSETQRNKGNFPGRFSGRQFSNSRSEMNVSTLELGDSALYLCASSPEVVSTEAFFGQGTRLTVV.

The V and J genes are TRBV5-4 and TRBJ2-5; 8 positions agree with TRBD2. The J segment lost 3 bases and the V segment lost 5 bases, leaving 9 bases of the junction unmatched. The CDR3 contains 15 residues. CDR1 and CDR2 from the germline V gene are SGHNT and YYREEE (reference sequence). CDR3 DNA sequence: TGTGCCAGCAGTCGGGCGGGACTAGGGGAAGAGACCCAGTACTTC. Translated, it gives CASSRAGLGEETQYF.

This chain connects TRBV7-2 to TRBJ2-7, with 7 bases that match TRBD1. Per the germline V gene, CDR1 is SGHTA and CDR2 is FQGNSA. This CDR3 has 14 residues. After removal of 5 bases from V and 4 bases from J, the junction contained 8 bases not matched to a gene. The CDR3, as DNA: TGTGCCAGCAGCAACCAACAGGGGTGGTACGAGCAGTACTTC. Translation gives CASSNQQGWYEQYF.

This chain links TRBV7-6 with TRBJ2-3, with D perhaps TRBD1 (5 bases). The CDR3 has 13 amino acids. Germline V gene data show CDR1 as SGHVS and CDR2 as FNYEAQ. V lost 2 bases and J 6 bases, leaving 9 bases between the germline ends. DNA of the CDR3: TGTGCCAGCAGCTTAACAGGAGCGGATACGCAGTATTTT. Amino acids: CASSLTGADTQYF. Full variable domain (rest looked up from reference TRBV7-6 and TRBJ2-3): GAGVSQSPRYKVTKRGQDVALRCDPISGHVSLYWYRQALGQGPEFLTYFNYEAQQDKSGLPNDRFSAERPEGSISTLTIQRTEQRDSAMYRCASSLTGADTQYFGPGTRLTVL.

J is TRBJ1-4 and V is TRBV7-8; weak D call: TRBD1 (5 bases). Germline CDR1 SGHVS, CDR2 FQNEAQ. The CDR3 extends over 15 amino acids. Trimming stripped 1 base from V and 6 bases from J, with 12 bases between. CDR3 sequence reads: CASSLGAGMDEKLFF. The DNA for the CDR3 is TGTGCCAGCAGCTTAGGCGCAGGGATGGATGAAAAACTGTTTTTT.

The CDR3 sequence: CASRKGNQPQHF. The CDR3, as DNA: TGTGCCAGCAGAAAGGGGAATCAGCCCCAGCATTTT. The chain has TRBV27 and TRBJ1-5, with D possibly being TRBD1 (5 bases). The CDR3 covers 12 residues. V was shortened by 6 bases and J by 4 bases, with 7 bases between the two germline ends. From germline, CDR1 is MNHEY and CDR2 SMNVEV (reference sequence).

This clone was observed a few times. V usage is TRBV6-6 and J usage is TRBJ2-1, with a possible D match to TRBD1 (6 bases). V was shortened by 11 bases and J by 0 bases, with 17 bases between the two germline ends. This CDR3 is 15 amino acids long. CDR1 is MNHNY and CDR2 is SVGAGI in the germline V gene (reference sequence). This CDR3 is CASLQGHGSYNEQFF. CDR3 in DNA: TGTGCCTCCCTACAGGGTCATGGCTCCTACAATGAGCAGTTCTTC.

As to this clone: A read error may account for a junction end that differs from germline. The V gene is TRBV6-4, the J gene TRBJ2-2; a weak D match, TRBD1 (6 bases). Per germline, CDR1 MRHNA and CDR2 SNTAGT. There are 16 residues in the CDR3. The CDR3 coding sequence is TGTGGCAGCAGTGACTCACAGGGTCTCGACACCGGGGAGCTGTTTTTT. It translates to CGSSDSQGLDTGELFF.

The gene calls are TRBV4-2 and TRBJ1-4; no clear D. With 4 bases removed from V and 7 bases from J, the gap between germline ends came to 7 bases. This CDR3 region has 12 residues. The germline gives CDR1 LGHNA, CDR2 YNFKEQ. The CDR3 here is CASSRGIEKLFF. For the CDR3, the DNA is TGTGCCAGCAGCCGAGGGATTGAAAAACTGTTTTTT.

The rearrangement joins TRBV7-2 to TRBJ1-6; tentatively, D is TRBD1 (5 bases). V was cut by 4 bases and J by 7 bases, with 11 bases left in between. This CDR3 contains 14 residues. In germline, CDR1 is SGHTA, CDR2 FQGNSA. The CDR3 protein is CASSSTRGNSPLHF. In DNA form, the CDR3 reads TGTGCCAGCAGCTCGACACGGGGGAATTCACCCCTCCACTTT.

V and J are TRBV11-2 and TRBJ2-2; 11 bases fit TRBD2. Looked up from germline, CDR1 is SGHAT and CDR2 is FQNNGV. This CDR3 spans 18 amino acids. V gave up 11 bases and J gave up 0 bases; unmatched junction bases: 14. CDR3 amino acids: CAAPRASGGNTNTGELFF. The DNA for the CDR3 is TGTGCCGCCCCAAGGGCTAGCGGGGGGAATACGAACACCGGGGAGCTGTTTTTT.

This sequence joins TRBV6-5 and TRBJ1-5; 7 bases fit TRBD1. CDR1 is MNHEY, CDR2 SVGAGI, per germline. Trimming cost V 6 bases and J 6 bases; bases outside gene matches: 11. CDR3 length equals 15 residues. The CDR3 bases are TGTGCCAGCAGACCCGACAGGGAGGTCGGTCAGCCCCAGCATTTT. It is translated as CASRPDREVGQPQHF.

The rearrangement links TRBV5-4 to TRBJ2-5; D gene unclear. V was cut by 0 bases and J by 7 bases, with 22 bases left in between. Germline values: CDR1 SGHNT, CDR2 YYREEE (reference sequence). The CDR3 runs to 17 residues. CDR3 protein: CASSLALVSAFSGTQYF. CDR3 in DNA: TGTGCCAGCAGCTTGGCTCTGGTCTCGGCCTTTTCGGGGACCCAGTACTTC.

The chain joins TRBV9 to TRBJ2-3; possibly TRBD1 for D (6 bases). CDR1 and CDR2 from the germline V gene are SGDLS and YYNGEE. The length of the CDR3 is 12 residues. Trimming shortened V by 5 bases and J by 8 bases, and 12 bases separated the two germline ends. This CDR3 reads CASSEGDGTQYF. Here the CDR3 DNA reads TGTGCCAGCAGTGAGGGGGACGGTACGCAGTATTTT. Based on the CDR3 plus reference TRBV9 and TRBJ2-3, the full variable domain is DSGVTQTPKHLITATGQRVTLRCSPRSGDLSVYWYQQSLDQGLQFLIQYYNGEERAKGNILERFSAQQFPDLHSELNLSSLELGDSALYFCASSEGDGTQYFGPGTRLTVL.

The V gene is TRBV21-1, the J gene TRBJ2-7; TRBD1, the table's D call, was not compared with the DNA. TRBV21-1 counts as a pseudogene. The CDR3 loop spans 19 amino acids. The CDR3 DNA follows: TGTGCCAGCAGCAAAGGAGGGACAGGGAATCTTGCCTTTTGCTACGAGCAGTACTTC. Its translation is CASSKGGTGNLAFCYEQYF.

About this clone: The junction does not match germline at one end; this may be a read error. The genes are TRBV6-1 and TRBJ2-7, with D perhaps matching TRBD2 (6 bases). The CDR3 covers 11 residues. Germline V gene data show CDR1 as MNHNS and CDR2 as SASEGT. CDR3 DNA sequence: TGTGCCAGCAGTGACTGGGGGGTGGTGAACTTC. It is translated as CASSDWGVVNF.

The CDR3 protein is CASSPGTGPYQYF. In DNA form, the CDR3 reads TGCGCCAGCAGCCCTGGGACAGGCCCGTATCAGTACTTC. V gene TRBV4-3 combines with J gene TRBJ2-7, with 8 bases identical to TRBD1. The CDR3 extends over 13 amino acids. The V gene's germline CDR1 is LGHNA and CDR2 YSLEER. V lost 4 bases to trimming and J lost 10 bases; unmatched junction nucleotides: 9.

The chain links TRBV18 to TRBJ1-3, with TRBD1 matching over 7 bases. This CDR3 comprises 13 residues. Germline CDR1 reads KGHSH; CDR2 reads LQKENI. V gave up 4 bases and J gave up 4 bases; unmatched junction bases: 1. CDR3 loop: CASSQGAGNTIYF. DNA for the CDR3: TGTGCCAGCTCACAGGGGGCCGGAAACACCATATATTTT.